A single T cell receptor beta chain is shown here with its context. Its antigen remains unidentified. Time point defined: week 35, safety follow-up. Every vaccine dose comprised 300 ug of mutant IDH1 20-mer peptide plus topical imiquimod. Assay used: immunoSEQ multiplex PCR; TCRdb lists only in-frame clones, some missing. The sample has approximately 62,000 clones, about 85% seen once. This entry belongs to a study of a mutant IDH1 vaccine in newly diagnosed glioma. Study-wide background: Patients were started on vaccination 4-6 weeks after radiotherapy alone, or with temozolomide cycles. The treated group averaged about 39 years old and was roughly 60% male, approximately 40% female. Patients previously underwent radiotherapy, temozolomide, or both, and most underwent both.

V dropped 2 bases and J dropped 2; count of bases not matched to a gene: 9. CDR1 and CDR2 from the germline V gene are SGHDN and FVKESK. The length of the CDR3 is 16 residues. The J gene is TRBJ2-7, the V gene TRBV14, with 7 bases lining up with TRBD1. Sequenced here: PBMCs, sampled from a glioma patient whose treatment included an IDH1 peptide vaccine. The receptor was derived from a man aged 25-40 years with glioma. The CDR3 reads CASSQQGPGTAYEQYF. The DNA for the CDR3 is TGTGCCAGCAGCCAACAGGGCCCCGGGACAGCCTACGAGCAGTACTTC.